This TCR beta chain was sequenced in a study of T-cell reconstitution after alpha-beta-depleted transplantation in children. Regarding the study as a whole: The study traced high day-60 TCRbeta diversity in some patients to surviving recipient T cells and thymic progenitors.

Note on this clonotype: Its cognate antigen is unknown.

Germline values: CDR1 SGHRS, CDR2 YFSETQ. The J segment lost 2 bases and the V segment lost 0 bases, leaving 3 bases of the junction unmatched. The CDR3 is 16 residues long. The library targeted TCRbeta and was prepared with unique molecular identifiers. TCRdb recomputed calls from the PCR reads with MiXCR, one row per CDR3 protein. The sample shows about 980,000 distinct CDR3 sequences, about 29% of them seen only once. This specimen was PBMCs, mostly from graft donor cells, taken 360 days after TCRalphabeta/CD19-depleted stem cell transplant. This receptor was taken from a boy younger than two who had a stem cell transplant for SCID, so the T cells may come from the graft donor. The rearrangement joins TRBV5-1 to TRBJ2-5; 11 bases are a match to TRBD2. The CDR3 spells CASSLVAGGRQETQYF. Written as DNA, the CDR3 is TGCGCCAGCAGCTTGGTAGCGGGGGGGCGTCAAGAGACCCAGTACTTC.